This entry lists 20 T cell receptor beta chains sequenced from one sample in a study of spatial heterogeneity in lung cancer. TCRdb used MiXCR to reprocess the 5' RACE reads, holding one entry per CDR3 protein. The sample records about 1,200 distinct CDR3 sequences, roughly 27% being singletons. Time point in this sample: blood at routine non-recurrence follow-up after resection. The starting material was PBMCs, obtained at follow-up. The receptors derive from a male donor with early-stage non-small cell lung cancer.

The chain employs TRBV6-5 and TRBJ2-6; no firm D call. V shed 3 bases and J shed 0 bases, with 9 bases lying between them. Looked up from germline, CDR1 is MNHEY and CDR2 is SVGAGI. The CDR3 runs to 16 residues. The CDR3 reads CASSYAPHSGANVLTF. The CDR3 DNA follows: TGTGCCAGCAGTTATGCCCCCCACTCTGGGGCCAACGTCCTGACTTTC.

In this sample, this clonotype is hyperexpanded. The gene calls are TRBV20-1 and TRBJ1-1; 9 bases map to TRBD1. Looked up from germline, CDR1 is DFQATT and CDR2 is SNEGSKA (reference sequence). V shed 1 base, J shed 0 bases, and the junction held 9 bases outside the gene matches. There are 17 residues in the CDR3. CDR3 DNA: TGCAGTGCTAGAGGGTGGGACAGGGAATACCTGAACACTGAAGCTTTCTTT. Translation gives CSARGWDREYLNTEAFF.

The rearrangement links TRBV4-1 to TRBJ2-7, with 7 bases identical to TRBD1. The CDR3 has 20 amino acids. Germline CDR1 MGHRA, CDR2 YSYEKL. The junction had 24 bases not matched to a gene; V was cut back by 0 bases and J by 7 bases. The CDR3 sequence: CASSQDSPLRPDRRVREQYF. CDR3 bases: TGCGCCAGCAGCCAAGATTCGCCCTTAAGACCGGACAGGCGGGTGCGGGAGCAGTACTTC.

This clonotype came up a few times. This chain joins TRBV9 and TRBJ2-5, with D perhaps TRBD1 or TRBD2 (5 bases each). Germline V lookup: CDR1 SGDLS, CDR2 YYNGEE. The CDR3 sequence is 16 residues long. V lost 4 bases to trimming and J lost 3 bases, with 19 bases between them. CDR3 coding DNA: TGTGCCAGCAGCCGAGGGACCCTACTCTGGGAAGAGACCCAGTACTTC. Protein sequence: CASSRGTLLWEETQYF.

V gene TRBV10-3 combines with J gene TRBJ2-1; D gene ambiguous. The CDR3 totals 11 residues. The V and J ends lost 4 bases and 6 bases respectively, with 4 bases between them. Germline lookup yields CDR1 ENHRY and CDR2 SYGVKD. The CDR3 DNA follows: TGTGCCATCAGTGCTGCCAATGAGCAGTTCTTC. It translates to CAISAANEQFF.

The rearrangement links TRBV19 to TRBJ2-5, with D maybe TRBD1 (6 bases). Trimming took 4 bases from V and 5 from J, leaving 17 bases between them. This CDR3 region has 15 residues. Germline-derived CDR1 and CDR2 are LNHDA and SQIVND (reference sequence). The CDR3 loop is CASSSLPSGAETQYF. The CDR3 nucleotides are TGTGCCAGTAGTAGCCTCCCCTCAGGGGCTGAGACCCAGTACTTC.

By share, this clonotype counts as medium-sized. The rearrangement links TRBV30 to TRBJ2-1; D assignment may be TRBD1 or TRBD2 (5 bases each). Germline loops: CDR1 GTSNPN, CDR2 SVGIG (reference sequence). The germline V and J ends were trimmed by 6 bases and 7 bases, with 13 bases remaining between them. This CDR3 is 12 amino acids long. CDR3 amino acids: CACPGRVNEQFF. In nucleotides, the CDR3 is TGTGCCTGTCCGGGACGTGTGAATGAGCAGTTCTTC.

This clonotype was seen only a few times. J is TRBJ2-7 and V is TRBV5-4; a possible D gene is TRBD1 (5 bases). Germline V gene sequence: CDR1 SGHNT, CDR2 YYREEE (reference sequence). V lost 3 bases and J 2 bases, leaving 15 bases between the germline ends. This CDR3 has 15 amino acids. In DNA form, the CDR3 reads TGTGCCAGCAGCTGGAGTGCGACAGTCCCCTACGAGCAGTACTTC. Protein product: CASSWSATVPYEQYF.

This clonotype was recorded only once. The chain recombines TRBV12-3 or TRBV12-4 with TRBJ1-5; 7 bases are shared with TRBD1. CDR3 length: 14 amino acids. Trimming removed 2 bases from V and 4 bases from J; junction bases left unmatched: 2. This CDR3 is CASSLQGDNQPQHF. Written as DNA, the CDR3 is TGTGCCAGCAGTTTACAGGGGGATAATCAGCCCCAGCATTTT.

This clonotype was counted only a few times. The chain recombines TRBV7-2 with TRBJ2-7, with a weak D call TRBD2 (6 bases). The CDR3 spans 16 residues. CDR1 is SGHTA and CDR2 is FQGNSA in the germline V gene. V was clipped by 5 bases and J by 2 bases, with 19 bases between them. CDR3 in amino acids: CASSLEGSGRTYEQYF. CDR3 coding DNA: TGTGCCAGCAGCCTAGAGGGTAGCGGTAGAACCTACGAGCAGTACTTC.

This clonotype is classed as medium-sized. V and J are TRBV20-1 and TRBJ2-7, with a possible D match to TRBD1 (6 bases). CDR1 and CDR2 from the germline V gene are DFQATT and SNEGSKA (reference sequence). The V gene lost 6 bases and the J gene lost 7 bases, with 19 bases spanning the gap. This CDR3 is built from 13 residues. This CDR3 reads CSATGLRVREQYF. The CDR3 DNA reads as TGCAGTGCAACAGGGCTGCGGGTACGAGAGCAGTACTTC.

By proportion, this clonotype is large. This rearrangement joins TRBV27 to TRBJ2-1, with TRBD1 matching 7 bases. This CDR3 spans 14 amino acids. V was clipped by 7 bases and J by 6 bases; unmatched bases: 9. Germline assignment: CDR1 MNHEY and CDR2 SMNVEV (reference sequence). CDR3 nucleotide sequence: TGTGCCAGCAAAATACAGGGGCGGTTCAATGAGCAGTTCTTC. Translation: CASKIQGRFNEQFF.

CDR3 region: CASSFGGRVGDTQYF. CDR3 bases: TGTGCCAGCAGCTTCGGCGGGAGGGTAGGAGATACGCAGTATTTT. The V and J genes are TRBV11-2 and TRBJ2-3; TRBD2 matches at 9 bases. The CDR3 runs to 15 residues. V shed 3 bases, J shed 5 bases, and the junction held 6 bases outside the gene matches. Germline V lookup: CDR1 SGHAT, CDR2 FQNNGV.

The chain employs TRBV4-1 and TRBJ2-1; 8 nucleotides line up with TRBD2. CDR1 is MGHRA, CDR2 YSYEKL, per germline. This CDR3 has 17 amino acids. Unmatched junction bases numbered 8, after V lost 0 bases and J lost 4 bases. This CDR3 is CASSQDRLERGYNEQFF. CDR3 coding DNA: TGCGCCAGCAGCCAAGATCGATTGGAGCGGGGGTACAATGAGCAGTTCTTC.

This clonotype was picked up a small number of times. The chain couples TRBV5-1 to TRBJ1-6; tentative D call: TRBD1 (5 bases). The CDR3 extends over 15 amino acids. Between the trimmed V and J ends, which lost 0 bases and 7 bases, there was a span of 11 bases. From germline, CDR1 is SGHRS and CDR2 YFSETQ. The CDR3 bases are TGCGCCAGCAGCTTGGCCTGGCAGGGAAATTCACCCCTCCACTTT. Its protein product is CASSLAWQGNSPLHF.

By proportion, this clonotype is large. The chain uses TRBV4-1 and TRBJ2-2; the D is unclear. Germline assignment: CDR1 MGHRA and CDR2 YSYEKL. V gave up 1 base and J gave up 2 bases, with 5 bases separating them. The length of the CDR3 is 14 residues. CDR3 sequence: CASSQAFNTGELFF. The CDR3 DNA sequence: TGCGCCAGCAGCCAAGCCTTCAACACCGGGGAGCTGTTTTTT.

CDR3 sequence: CSVMDKGAYEQYF. The CDR3 DNA is TGCAGCGTGATGGACAAGGGGGCCTACGAGCAGTACTTC. The chain combines TRBV29-1 with TRBJ2-7, with a possible D match to TRBD1 (6 bases). The CDR3 runs to 13 residues. Per germline, CDR1 SQVTM and CDR2 ANQGSEA. V was cut by 6 bases and J by 2 bases, with 14 bases left in between.

The chain is built from TRBV7-9 and TRBJ2-1, with D perhaps TRBD2 (6 bases). The CDR3 runs to 13 residues. Per the germline V gene, CDR1 is SEHNR and CDR2 is FQNEAQ (reference sequence). Trimming removed 5 bases at V and 8 bases at J, with 13 bases between. CDR3 nucleotides: TGTGCCAGCAGCCAGGGACTCGCGGATGAGCAGTTCTTC. Its translation: CASSQGLADEQFF. The full variable domain, rest sourced from reference TRBV7-9 and TRBJ2-1, is DTGVSQNPRHKITKRGQNVTFRCDPISEHNRLYWYRQTLGQGPEFLTYFQNEAQLEKSRLLSDRFSAERPKGSFSTLEIQRTEQGDSAMYLCASSQGLADEQFFGPGTRLTVL.

Within the sample, this clonotype is large. The rearrangement uses TRBV10-3 and TRBJ1-1, with D unresolved. Trimming left V 0 bases short and J 2 bases short, with 4 bases between. This CDR3 has 13 residues. CDR1 is ENHRY, CDR2 SYGVKD, per germline. The CDR3 sequence is CAISESFNTEAFF. In nucleotides, the CDR3 is TGTGCCATCAGTGAGTCCTTTAACACTGAAGCTTTCTTT.

J is TRBJ2-7 and V is TRBV11-1, with 8 bases matching TRBD1. Germline V CDR1 and CDR2: SGHAT, FQDESV (reference sequence). The CDR3 has 13 residues. The ends lost 6 bases at V and 6 bases at J; junction bases unmatched: 7. CDR3 sequence: CASRLTGTGEQYF. DNA for the CDR3: TGTGCCAGCAGGCTTACCGGGACAGGCGAGCAGTACTTC.